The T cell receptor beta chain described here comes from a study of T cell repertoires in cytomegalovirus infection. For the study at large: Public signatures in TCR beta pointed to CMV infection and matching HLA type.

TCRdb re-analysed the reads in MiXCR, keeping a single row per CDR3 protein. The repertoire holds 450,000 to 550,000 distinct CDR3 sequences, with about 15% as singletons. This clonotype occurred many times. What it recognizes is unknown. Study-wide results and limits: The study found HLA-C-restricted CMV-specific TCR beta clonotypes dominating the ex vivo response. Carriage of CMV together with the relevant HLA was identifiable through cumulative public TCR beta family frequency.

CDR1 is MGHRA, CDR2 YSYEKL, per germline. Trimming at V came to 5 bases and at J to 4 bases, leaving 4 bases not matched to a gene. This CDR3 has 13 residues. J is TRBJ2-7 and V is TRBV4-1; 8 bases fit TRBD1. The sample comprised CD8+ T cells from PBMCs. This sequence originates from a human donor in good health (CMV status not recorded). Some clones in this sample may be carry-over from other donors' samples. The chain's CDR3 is CASSYRDRYEQYF. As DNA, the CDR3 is TGCGCCAGCAGCTACCGGGACAGGTACGAGCAGTACTTC.